These 18 T cell receptor beta chains originate from one sample sequenced in a study of T cell responses to AZD1222 COVID-19 vaccine. Profiling relied on immunoSEQ multiplex PCR, and the TCRdb table lists in-frame clones only, not all of them. The data contain 150,000 or so clones, around nine tenths of them seen just once; the ten biggest clones take up around 2.6%. Sequenced here: peripheral blood, sampled on day 0 of AZD1222 vaccination. All receptors come from an adult in good health.

The rearrangement links TRBV9 to TRBJ1-1, with D hard to call. Germline V gene sequence: CDR1 SGDLS, CDR2 YYNGEE. Trimming left V 3 bases short and J 1 base short, with 7 bases between. There are 13 residues in the CDR3. The CDR3 spells CASSAFGNTEAFF. The DNA for the CDR3 is TGTGCCAGCAGCGCCTTCGGGAACACTGAAGCTTTCTTT.

The chain recombines TRBV29-1 with TRBJ2-7, with unresolved D. Germline V CDR1 and CDR2: SQVTM, ANQGSEA. V dropped 5 bases and J dropped 4 bases, with 15 bases sitting between them. The CDR3 is made up of 13 amino acids. The CDR3 DNA is TGCAGCGTTAAACGGCCACCGGGTTACGAGCAGTACTTC. It encodes CSVKRPPGYEQYF.

V gene TRBV5-6 combines with J gene TRBJ1-5; unclear D gene. This CDR3 is 13 amino acids long. Germline V CDR1 and CDR2: SGHDT, YYEEEE. V was pared by 5 bases and J by 7 bases, with 13 bases between. CDR3 loop: CASSFGRRQPQHF. CDR3 bases: TGTGCCAGCAGTTTCGGGAGGAGGCAGCCCCAGCATTTT.

J is TRBJ1-2 and V is TRBV30; D is uncertain. CDR1 is GTSNPN, CDR2 SVGIG, per germline (reference sequence). Trimming removed 7 bases from V and 2 bases from J, with 8 bases in between. The CDR3 loop spans 11 amino acids. CDR3 coding DNA: TGTGCCTTGACGGACAACTATGGCTACACCTTC. The encoded protein is CALTDNYGYTF.

The chain uses TRBV7-2 and TRBJ2-2, with D maybe TRBD2 (6 bases). V lost 6 bases and J 2 bases, leaving 16 bases between the germline ends. This CDR3 has 16 amino acids. CDR1 is SGHTA, CDR2 FQGNSA, per germline. CDR3 in DNA: TGTGCCAGCAGGGTCGCCGGGACTCAAAACACCGGGGAGCTGTTTTTT. The encoded protein is CASRVAGTQNTGELFF.

This chain uses TRBV29-1 with TRBJ1-1; TRBD1 is a possible D gene (5 bases). The V gene's germline CDR1 is SQVTM and CDR2 ANQGSEA. The CDR3 has 13 residues. Trimming took 2 bases from V and 3 from J, leaving 10 bases between them. The CDR3 nucleotides are TGCAGCGTTGAACGGGACGTCGACACTGAAGCTTTCTTT. Translating gives CSVERDVDTEAFF.

The chain carries TRBV7-8 and TRBJ1-5; tentative D call: TRBD1 (6 bases). The CDR3 covers 15 residues. In germline, CDR1 is SGHVS, CDR2 FQNEAQ. V dropped 1 base and J dropped 3 bases, with 10 bases sitting between them. The CDR3 DNA reads TGTGCCAGCAGCTTAGGGACAGATCTCAATCAGCCCCAGCATTTT. This encodes CASSLGTDLNQPQHF.

V usage is TRBV11-2 and J usage is TRBJ2-3; the match to TRBD2 covers 7 bases. Unmatched junction bases numbered 5, after V lost 0 bases and J lost 2 bases. The CDR3 is made up of 16 amino acids. CDR1 and CDR2 from the germline V gene are SGHAT and FQNNGV. Written as DNA, the CDR3 is TGTGCCAGCAGCTTAGAAGGCGGGAGAACCACAGATACGCAGTATTTT. Translating gives CASSLEGGRTTDTQYF.

This chain uses TRBV27 with TRBJ2-7; D possibly corresponds to TRBD1 (5 bases). The CDR3 loop spans 15 amino acids. Germline V CDR1 and CDR2: MNHEY, SMNVEV (reference sequence). V lost 5 bases and J lost 3, with 17 bases in between. The CDR3 sequence: CASSLNTDTIYEQYF. The CDR3 DNA is TGTGCCAGCAGTCTCAACACGGACACGATCTACGAGCAGTACTTC.

The chain is built from TRBV7-9 and TRBJ1-4, with D possibly being TRBD1 (6 bases). Trimming took 1 base from V and 1 from J, leaving 16 bases between them. CDR1 SEHNR and CDR2 FQNEAQ come from the germline V gene (reference sequence). The CDR3 contains 18 residues. The CDR3 sequence: CASSLGQGRSGTNEKLFF. Written as DNA, the CDR3 is TGTGCCAGCAGCTTAGGTCAGGGGAGGTCTGGAACTAATGAAAAACTGTTTTTT.

The rearrangement links TRBV24-1 to TRBJ2-5; D perhaps matches TRBD1 (6 bases). Trimming stripped 4 bases from V and 10 bases from J, with 15 bases between. Germline lookup yields CDR1 KGHDR and CDR2 SFDVKD. The CDR3 spans 13 residues. This CDR3 is CATSEGAKGDQYF. CDR3 bases: TGTGCCACCAGTGAGGGGGCGAAGGGGGACCAGTACTTC.

This clone was observed once. The chain joins TRBV2 to TRBJ1-1; the match to TRBD1 covers 8 bases. This CDR3 contains 13 residues. Germline V gene sequence: CDR1 SNHLY, CDR2 FYNNEI. Losses at the gene ends were 6 bases for V and 6 bases for J; bases not matched to a gene: 6. The DNA for the CDR3 is TGTGCCAGCAGCCCACAGGGGGTCCCTGAAGCTTTCTTT. Translated, it gives CASSPQGVPEAFF.

The rearrangement joins TRBV28 to TRBJ1-2; a weak D match, TRBD1 (6 bases). CDR1 and CDR2 (germline): MDHEN, SYDVKM. The CDR3 covers 14 residues. Trimming shortened V by 5 bases and J by 8 bases, and 18 bases separated the two germline ends. CDR3 amino acids: CASSPPGGTGGYTF. The CDR3 coding sequence is TGTGCCAGCAGTCCCCCGGGGGGCACCGGAGGCTACACCTTC.

This chain joins TRBV3-1 (or the pseudogene TRBV3-2) and TRBJ1-2; D unclear. The germline V gene encodes CDR1 LGHDT and CDR2 YNNKEL (reference sequence). The length of the CDR3 is 14 residues. Trimming took 5 bases from V and 3 from J, leaving 13 bases between them. CDR3 nucleotide sequence: TGTGCCAGCAGCATAACAGCTGACTACTATGGCTACACCTTC. Residues: CASSITADYYGYTF.

J is TRBJ1-1 and V is TRBV3-1 (or the pseudogene TRBV3-2); 8 nucleotides agree with TRBD1. V lost 3 bases to trimming and J lost 4 bases; unmatched junction nucleotides: 4. The CDR3 has 14 residues. The V gene's germline CDR1 is LGHDT and CDR2 YNNKEL (reference sequence). Written as DNA, the CDR3 is TGTGCCAGCAGCCAGCGACAGGGGAGCACTGAAGCTTTCTTT. As protein: CASSQRQGSTEAFF.

This chain links TRBV7-6 with TRBJ1-5, with D perhaps TRBD1 (6 bases). V shed 5 bases and J shed 7 bases, with 18 bases lying between them. CDR1 and CDR2 (germline): SGHVS, FNYEAQ. The CDR3 spans 15 residues. The CDR3 region has the DNA TGTGCCAGCAGCCCTACAGGGTCCCGTGGGCAGCCCCAGCATTTT. It is translated as CASSPTGSRGQPQHF.

In the case of this clone: The junction does not match germline at one end; this may be a read error. The chain has TRBV7-8 and TRBJ2-1; 7 positions match TRBD1. CDR1 is SGHVS and CDR2 is FQNEAQ in the germline V gene. The CDR3 sequence is 16 residues long. The CDR3 region is CASSLVGGTSYNEQFF. DNA for the CDR3: TGTGCCAGCAGCTTAGTAGGGGGCACCTCATACAACGAGCAGTTCTTC.

The CDR3 loop reads CATSDTGLGYGYTF. CDR3 coding DNA: TGTGCCACCAGTGACACAGGGTTGGGCTATGGCTACACCTTC. The chain uses TRBV24-1 and TRBJ1-2; weak D call: TRBD1 (6 bases). The CDR3 is 14 residues long. CDR1 and CDR2 from the germline V gene are KGHDR and SFDVKD. V was shortened by 4 bases and J by 4 bases, with 12 bases between the two germline ends.